The table lists the clone carrying this T cell receptor beta chain with a few counts. What it binds is not known. These data come from a study of beta chain features in type 1 diabetes. Of the isolated RNA, all was reverse transcribed, and so the sequenced material was expressed TCRB transcripts. Data came from immunoSEQ multiplex PCR; TCRdb stores just in-frame clones and leaves some out. The data contain 600,000 to 700,000 clones, roughly an eighth of them singletons. General study findings and limits: Type 1 diabetes patients showed a moderate but significant shortening of TCRB CDR3s in all four CD4+ subsets. Because the template was cDNA, high-expressing cells might be over-represented.

The sequence was collected from a man aged 30 to 45 with type 1 diabetes. Sequenced material: naive CD4+ T cells from blood.

CDR3 sequence reads: CASGGSTDTQYF. The CDR3 bases are TGTGCCAGCGGGGGGAGCACAGATACGCAGTATTTT. The chain carries TRBV9 and TRBJ2-3; tentatively, D is TRBD2 (6 bases). The V end lost 7 bases, the J end lost 0 bases, and 6 bases lay between the germline ends. Germline V gives CDR1 SGDLS, CDR2 YYNGEE. CDR3 size: 12 residues.